This TCR beta chain was found in a study of CD8 T cells in ankylosing spondylitis. Overall study findings and caveats: Relatively rare in peripheral blood, disease-linked clones were also CD8+. A TCR beta motif of eight highly homologous variants appeared characteristic of ankylosing spondylitis blood. Earlier literature documents some of the motif variants in reactive arthritis synovial fluid and blood.

This clonotype appeared many times. Its antigen is undetermined. MiXCR was run by TCRdb on the 5' RACE reads, yielding one entry per CDR3 protein. The table shows 250,000 to 350,000 distinct CDR3 sequences, with around 19% occurring only once. Material for sequencing was blood, either unsorted or a sorted T cell fraction (not recorded which). The source is a male donor with ankylosing spondylitis or in good health (not recorded which).

In DNA, the CDR3 is TGTGCCAGCAGTCTCAGGGGCGTTGGCGGGGAGCTGTTTTTT. This gives the protein CASSLRGVGGELFF. The rearrangement uses TRBV12-3 or TRBV12-4 and TRBJ2-2; D perhaps matches TRBD1 (6 bases). This CDR3 spans 14 amino acids. The V end was cut by 5 bases, the J end by 7 bases, with 14 bases between.